The sample holds many counts of the clone carrying this TCR beta chain. Its target is not known. In TCRdb, the reads were re-called with MiXCR into one record per CDR3 protein. This table holds about 920,000 distinct CDR3 sequences, approximately 31% found once. These data come from a study of T cell repertoires in cytomegalovirus infection. As for the study in general: CMV epitopes, recently identified HLA-C-restricted and well-studied HLA-B-restricted, were used. An indication of both CMV infection and matching HLA type came from public TCR beta signatures.

Broader study findings: CMV carriers with the relevant HLA were identified by cumulative public TCR beta family frequency.

Sequencing used cultured CD8+ T cells from PBMCs, obtained from culture after CMV antigen stimulation. The receptor was isolated from a human donor in good health (CMV status not recorded). Some clones in this sample may be carry-over from other donors' samples.

CDR3 protein: CASTDWGEETQYF. The CDR3 DNA reads as TGTGCCAGCACTGATTGGGGGGAAGAGACCCAGTACTTC. The rearrangement joins TRBV28 to TRBJ2-5; D might be TRBD2 (6 bases). The length of the CDR3 is 13 residues. The ends were cut back, 7 bases at V and 3 bases at J, with 12 bases in the middle. Per the germline V gene, CDR1 is MDHEN and CDR2 is SYDVKM.